This passage covers 32 T cell receptor beta chains from one sample sequenced in a study of cytomegalovirus exposure and HLA in healthy donors. It was with 60 Vbeta and 13 Jbeta primers that the PCR ran. TCRdb's copy holds only in-frame clones and misses some; the assay was immunoSEQ multiplex PCR. The sample includes around 88,000 clones, 60% to 85% seen only once; the top ten take under 7.5%. Sequencing was carried out using PBMCs. These receptors all come from a middle-aged man in good health and CMV-seropositive.

The V and J genes are TRBV2 and TRBJ2-1, with a possible D match to TRBD2 (5 bases). This CDR3 is 13 amino acids long. The V gene's germline CDR1 is SNHLY and CDR2 FYNNEI. V was clipped by 7 bases and J by 4 bases, with 11 bases between them. The CDR3 protein is CASIGLSYNEQFF. The CDR3 DNA is TGTGCCAGCATTGGACTTTCGTACAATGAGCAGTTCTTC.

This chain links TRBV19 with TRBJ1-1, with D tentatively TRBD1 (5 bases). In germline, CDR1 is LNHDA, CDR2 SQIVND (reference sequence). The CDR3 covers 14 residues. The V end was cut by 5 bases, the J end by 11 bases, with 21 bases between. In DNA, the CDR3 is TGTGCCAGTAGTGCCATAGAAGTCGGGGGAAGGGCTTTCTTT. Residues: CASSAIEVGGRAFF.

The CDR3 DNA reads TGCAGCGCTATGGGACAGGGCAACTATGGCTACACCTTC. Translating it yields CSAMGQGNYGYTF. The chain links TRBV29-1 to TRBJ1-2; TRBD1 aligns across 9 bases. The junction had 5 bases not matched to a gene; V was cut back by 7 bases and J by 2 bases. Germline V lookup: CDR1 SQVTM, CDR2 ANQGSEA. The CDR3 length is 13 residues.

This clone has a handful of counts. V gene TRBV5-1 combines with J gene TRBJ1-1; TRBD1 might be the D (5 bases). V gave up 0 bases and J gave up 11 bases, with 14 bases separating them. The CDR3 is 13 amino acids. Germline V gene sequence: CDR1 SGHRS, CDR2 YFSETQ. The CDR3 spells CASSLEVGRDAFF. In nucleotides, the CDR3 is TGCGCCAGCAGCTTGGAAGTCGGCAGGGATGCTTTCTTT.

This chain uses TRBV28 with TRBJ1-2; D unresolved. Per the germline V gene, CDR1 is MDHEN and CDR2 is SYDVKM. The CDR3 totals 16 residues. With 5 bases removed from V and 4 bases from J, the gap between germline ends came to 20 bases. DNA of the CDR3: TGTGCCAGCAGTCTAAACGTGGCCGTGTTAGCCTATGGCTACACCTTC. This codes for CASSLNVAVLAYGYTF.

The gene calls are TRBV5-6 and TRBJ1-1; D is possibly TRBD1 (6 bases). The CDR3 is 14 amino acids. Trimming left V 4 bases short and J 0 bases short, with 10 bases between. Germline CDR1 SGHDT, CDR2 YYEEEE. The CDR3 protein is CASSRDNLNTEAFF. Here the CDR3 DNA reads TGTGCCAGCAGCCGGGACAATCTGAACACTGAAGCTTTCTTT.

V usage is TRBV7-2 and J usage is TRBJ2-1, with 15 bases identical to TRBD2. The germline CDR1 and CDR2 sequences are SGHTA and FQGNSA. This CDR3 has 18 residues. V lost 5 bases and J lost 9; bases outside the gene matches: 14. CDR3 protein: CASSTFHRTSGGATEQFF. The CDR3 DNA follows: TGTGCCAGCAGCACATTCCACCGGACTAGCGGGGGGGCCACTGAGCAGTTCTTC.

V and J are TRBV11-2 and TRBJ2-5; 7 bases agree with TRBD1. The CDR3 has 13 residues. CDR1 is SGHAT and CDR2 is FQNNGV in the germline V gene. V gave up 4 bases and J gave up 5 bases; unmatched junction bases: 4. CDR3: CASSSSTGETQYF. CDR3 nucleotide sequence: TGTGCCAGCAGCTCCTCGACAGGGGAGACCCAGTACTTC.

This sequence joins TRBV12-2 and TRBJ1-2; the table gives TRBD1 as D, unverified against the DNA. TRBV12-2 counts as a pseudogene. The CDR3 totals 12 residues. The CDR3 here is CASRADSYGYTF. In nucleotides, the CDR3 is TGTGCAAGTCGCGCGGACAGCTATGGCTACACCTTC.

The rearrangement joins TRBV25-1 to TRBJ1-2; D remains unclear. V lost 8 bases to trimming and J lost 2 bases, with 9 bases between them. Germline V lookup: CDR1 MGHDK, CDR2 SYGVNS. The CDR3 consists of 12 residues. The CDR3 DNA reads TGTGCCAGCTTGGCAGGAAACTATGGCTACACCTTC. The encoded protein is CASLAGNYGYTF.

This clone was observed a few times. V and J are TRBV5-1 and TRBJ1-1; no definite D call. The V end was cut by 0 bases, the J end by 8 bases, with 5 bases between. The CDR3 length is 11 residues. Germline V gene lookup returns CDR1 SGHRS and CDR2 YFSETQ. DNA of the CDR3: TGCGCCAGCAGCTTGGGGGCAGAAGCTTTCTTT. This gives the protein CASSLGAEAFF.

V and J are TRBV7-6 and TRBJ2-7; TRBD2 matches 10 bases. This CDR3 has 14 amino acids. Trimming removed 5 bases from V and 12 bases from J; junction bases left unmatched: 13. Germline V lookup: CDR1 SGHVS, CDR2 FNYEAQ. The CDR3 coding sequence is TGTGCCAGCAGCCCTAGCACTAGCGGGGCCGTGGTGTACTTC. As protein: CASSPSTSGAVVYF.

The genes are TRBV13 and TRBJ2-7, with a weak D call TRBD2 (6 bases). Trimming cost V 0 bases and J 0 bases, with 6 bases left between them. The CDR3 totals 14 residues. The germline gives CDR1 PRHDT, CDR2 FYEKMQ (reference sequence). CDR3 sequence: CASSLGGSSYEQYF. CDR3 in DNA: TGTGCCAGCAGCTTAGGCGGGAGCTCCTACGAGCAGTACTTC.

The CDR3 spells CASSLGSSGGGWETQYF. CDR3 sequence (DNA): TGCGCCAGCAGCTTGGGGTCGTCGGGCGGGGGATGGGAGACCCAGTACTTC. The V call is TRBV5-1, the J call TRBJ2-5, with TRBD2 matching 7 bases. Trimming took 0 bases from V and 5 from J; bases not matched to a gene: 13. Germline-derived CDR1 and CDR2 are SGHRS and YFSETQ. The CDR3 contains 17 residues.

This chain joins TRBV5-4 and TRBJ2-3; the D gene is possibly TRBD2 (6 bases). Germline V gene lookup returns CDR1 SGHNT and CDR2 YYREEE (reference sequence). This CDR3 spans 15 amino acids. Trimming cost V 4 bases and J 2 bases, with 14 bases left between them. Written as DNA, the CDR3 is TGTGCCAGCAGCCCTGGGCGGGGATACACAGATACGCAGTATTTT. Its translation: CASSPGRGYTDTQYF.

The rearrangement uses TRBV4-3 and TRBJ1-4; tentative D call: TRBD1 (5 bases). Between the trimmed V and J ends, which lost 6 bases and 10 bases, there was a span of 21 bases. This CDR3 contains 15 residues. Looked up from germline, CDR1 is LGHNA and CDR2 is YSLEER. This CDR3 is CASRDKDAGDGKLFF. In nucleotides, the CDR3 is TGCGCCAGCAGGGATAAGGACGCGGGGGATGGAAAACTGTTTTTT.

Regarding this clone: The junction departs from germline at one end; a sequencing error may be responsible. V and J are TRBV18 and TRBJ1-2, with 8 bases identical to TRBD1. The CDR3 totals 16 residues. Germline lookup yields CDR1 KGHSH and CDR2 LQKENI. As DNA, the CDR3 is TGTGCCAGCTCGCCTTCATCGGACAGGGATAGGTATGGCTACCCCTTC. The encoded protein is CASSPSSDRDRYGYPF.

V and J are TRBV2 and TRBJ2-7, with 11 positions matching TRBD1. Per the germline V gene, CDR1 is SNHLY and CDR2 is FYNNEI. This CDR3 region has 15 residues. V lost 5 bases, J lost 2 bases, and 5 bases stayed unmatched. CDR3 sequence: CASSPEGQGAYEQYF. As DNA, the CDR3 is TGTGCCAGCAGTCCCGAGGGACAGGGGGCCTACGAGCAGTACTTC.

CDR3 nucleotide sequence: TGTGCCAGCAGCGTGGGACTAGGCGCCTACGAGCAGTACTTC. This translates into CASSVGLGAYEQYF. The rearrangement joins TRBV7-3 to TRBJ2-7; 8 bases agree with TRBD2. J gave up 2 bases and V 5 bases, and 5 bases lay outside the gene matches. The CDR3 runs to 14 residues. Looked up from germline, CDR1 is SGHTA and CDR2 is FQGTGA.

The chain couples TRBV28 to TRBJ2-7, with 10 bases aligning to TRBD2. Germline V gene lookup returns CDR1 MDHEN and CDR2 SYDVKM. The CDR3 length is 14 residues. With V trimmed by 4 bases and J by 4 bases, 4 bases remained unmatched. CDR3 nucleotide sequence: TGTGCCAGCAGTTCAGCGGGGGGGCAGTACGAGCAGTACTTC. This sequence encodes CASSSAGGQYEQYF.

This chain uses TRBV5-4 with TRBJ2-7, with 7 bases lining up with TRBD1. Germline V gives CDR1 SGHNT, CDR2 YYREEE (reference sequence). The CDR3 is 15 residues long. V gave up 4 bases and J gave up 2 bases; unmatched junction bases: 9. In nucleotides, the CDR3 is TGTGCCAGCAGCCCAACCCGGGACAGTACCTACGAGCAGTACTTC. Protein: CASSPTRDSTYEQYF.

The genes are TRBV27 and TRBJ1-6, with D maybe TRBD1 (5 bases). Trimming cost V 4 bases and J 7 bases, with 11 bases left between them. Germline CDR1 and CDR2: MNHEY and SMNVEV (reference sequence). The CDR3 sequence is 14 residues long. The chain's CDR3 is CASSSGLLNSPLHF. The CDR3 nucleotides are TGTGCCAGCAGTTCGGGACTCCTCAATTCACCCCTCCACTTT.

This chain joins TRBV7-3 and TRBJ2-3; TRBD2 matches at 10 bases. Germline values: CDR1 SGHTA, CDR2 FQGTGA. This CDR3 comprises 16 residues. J was trimmed by 0 bases and V by 6 bases; bases with no gene match: 6. The CDR3 sequence: CASSPNSGGSTDTQYF. The CDR3 region has the DNA TGTGCCAGCAGTCCAAATAGCGGGGGGAGCACAGATACGCAGTATTTT.

The chain uses TRBV27 and TRBJ1-2; 8 bases fit TRBD1. J lost 7 bases, V lost 6 bases, and 4 bases had no gene match. CDR1 MNHEY and CDR2 SMNVEV come from the germline V gene (reference sequence). CDR3 length: 12 amino acids. CDR3 sequence: CASSPDRGGYTF. The CDR3 region has the DNA TGTGCCAGCAGCCCCGACAGGGGTGGCTACACCTTC.

J is TRBJ2-3 and V is TRBV9; perhaps TRBD2 as D (5 bases). V lost 7 bases, J lost 2 bases, and 14 bases lay in between. Germline CDR1 reads SGDLS; CDR2 reads YYNGEE. The CDR3 consists of 14 residues. The CDR3 reads CASEFWEITDTQYF. CDR3 bases: TGTGCCAGCGAGTTCTGGGAGATCACAGATACGCAGTATTTT. Full variable domain (rest looked up from reference TRBV9 and TRBJ2-3): DSGVTQTPKHLITATGQRVTLRCSPRSGDLSVYWYQQSLDQGLQFLIQYYNGEERAKGNILERFSAQQFPDLHSELNLSSLELGDSALYFCASEFWEITDTQYFGPGTRLTVL.

J is TRBJ1-4 and V is TRBV5-1; 7 positions match TRBD1. Per germline, CDR1 SGHRS and CDR2 YFSETQ. V shed 4 bases and J 0 bases; nucleotides not matched to a gene: 6. The CDR3 is 16 residues long. The chain's CDR3 is CASSDRVGATNEKLFF. For the CDR3, the DNA is TGCGCCAGCAGCGACAGGGTAGGAGCAACTAATGAAAAACTGTTTTTT.

The chain links TRBV5-6 to TRBJ2-1; TRBD1 aligns across 9 bases. This CDR3 is 14 amino acids long. CDR1 and CDR2 from the germline V gene are SGHDT and YYEEEE. Germline trimming cut 3 bases from V and 9 bases from J; bases unmatched to any gene: 7. For the CDR3, the DNA is TGTGCCAGCAGCTATGGGACAGGGCCCCGTGAGCAGTTCTTC. Protein product: CASSYGTGPREQFF.

The CDR3 nucleotides read TGTGCCAGCAGTTTCAGGGACAGGGGGAGAGATACGCAGTATTTT. The encoded protein is CASSFRDRGRDTQYF. This sequence joins TRBV28 and TRBJ2-3, with TRBD1 matching over 11 bases. The germline CDR1 and CDR2 sequences are MDHEN and SYDVKM. The CDR3 extends over 15 amino acids. V shed 3 bases and J 5 bases; nucleotides not matched to a gene: 4.

The table lists this clone with a count of one. The chain combines TRBV19 with TRBJ1-1; no firm D call. CDR1 and CDR2 (germline): LNHDA, SQIVND (reference sequence). The CDR3 extends over 13 amino acids. Between the trimmed V and J ends, which lost 5 bases and 1 base, there was a span of 8 bases. CDR3 in amino acids: CASSLAENTEAFF. CDR3 sequence (DNA): TGTGCCAGTAGTTTGGCTGAGAACACTGAAGCTTTCTTT.

The rearrangement links TRBV19 to TRBJ2-3, with TRBD2 identical over 8 bases. The CDR3 consists of 16 residues. Germline CDR1 reads LNHDA; CDR2 reads SQIVND (reference sequence). Germline trimming cut 3 bases from V and 2 bases from J; bases unmatched to any gene: 7. As DNA, the CDR3 is TGTGCCAGTAGTATCCCGGGACTAGGGACCACAGATACGCAGTATTTT. Translated, it gives CASSIPGLGTTDTQYF.

This chain uses TRBV11-2 with TRBJ2-1, with D perhaps matching TRBD1 (6 bases). Germline assignment: CDR1 SGHAT and CDR2 FQNNGV. The CDR3 covers 15 residues. The germline V and J ends were trimmed by 5 bases and 9 bases, with 20 bases remaining between them. CDR3 coding DNA: TGTGCCAGCAGCCGATCAGACAGGCTCCCCGCTGAGCAGTTCTTC. Translated, it gives CASSRSDRLPAEQFF.

The V call is TRBV28, the J call TRBJ2-7, with a possible D match to TRBD2 (6 bases). The V gene's germline CDR1 is MDHEN and CDR2 SYDVKM. The CDR3 runs to 14 residues. V was trimmed by 7 bases and J by 5 bases, leaving 18 bases between them. The CDR3 DNA follows: TGTGCCAGCACTTCCTATGGAGGGAACCACGAGCAGTACTTC. Encoded protein: CASTSYGGNHEQYF. Supplemented by reference TRBV28 and TRBJ2-7, the full variable domain reads DVKVTQSSRYLVKRTGEKVFLECVQDMDHENMFWYRQDPGLGLRLIYFSYDVKMKEKGDIPEGYSVSREKKERFSLILESASTNQTSMYLCASTSYGGNHEQYFGPGTRLTVT.